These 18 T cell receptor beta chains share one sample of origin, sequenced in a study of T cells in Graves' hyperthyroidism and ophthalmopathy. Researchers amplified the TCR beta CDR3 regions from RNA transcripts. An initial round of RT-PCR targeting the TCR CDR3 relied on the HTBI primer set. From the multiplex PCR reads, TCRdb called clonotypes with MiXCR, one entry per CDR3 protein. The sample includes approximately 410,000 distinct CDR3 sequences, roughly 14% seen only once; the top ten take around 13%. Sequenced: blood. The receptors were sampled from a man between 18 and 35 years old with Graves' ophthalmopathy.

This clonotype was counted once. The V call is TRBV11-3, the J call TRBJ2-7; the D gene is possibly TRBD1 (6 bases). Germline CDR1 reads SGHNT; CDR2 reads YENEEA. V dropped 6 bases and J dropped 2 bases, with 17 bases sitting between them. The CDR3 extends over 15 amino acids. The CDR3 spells CASSYSRDIPYEQYF. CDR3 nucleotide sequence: TGTGCCAGCAGTTACTCACGGGACATCCCCTACGAGCAGTACTTC. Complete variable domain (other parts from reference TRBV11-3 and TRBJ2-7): EAGVVQSPRYKIIEKKQPVAFWCNPISGHNTLYWYLQNLGQGPELLIRYENEEAVDDSQLPKDRFSAERLKGVDSTLKIQPAELGDSAVYLCASSYSRDIPYEQYFGPGTRLTVT.

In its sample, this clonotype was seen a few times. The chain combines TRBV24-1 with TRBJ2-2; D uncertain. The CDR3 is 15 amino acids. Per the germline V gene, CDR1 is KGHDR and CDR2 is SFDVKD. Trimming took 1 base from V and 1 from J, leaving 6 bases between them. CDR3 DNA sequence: TGTGCCACCAGTGATTTAAACAAGAACACCGGGGAGCTGTTTTTT. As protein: CATSDLNKNTGELFF.

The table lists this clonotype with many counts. The CDR3 DNA reads as TGCGCCAGCAGCCGCGGACTAGCGCGGGCCACAGATACGCAGTATTTT. Encoded protein: CASSRGLARATDTQYF. The chain combines TRBV5-1 with TRBJ2-3; the match to TRBD2 covers 9 bases. Unmatched junction bases numbered 8, after V lost 4 bases and J lost 2 bases. The CDR3 loop spans 16 amino acids. CDR1 and CDR2 (germline): SGHRS, YFSETQ. The variable domain in full, with the rest retrieved from reference TRBV5-1 and TRBJ2-3, is KAGVTQTPRYLIKTRGQQVTLSCSPISGHRSVSWYQQTPGQGLQFLFEYFSETQRNKGNFPGRFSGRQFSNSRSEMNVSTLELGDSALYLCASSRGLARATDTQYFGPGTRLTVL.

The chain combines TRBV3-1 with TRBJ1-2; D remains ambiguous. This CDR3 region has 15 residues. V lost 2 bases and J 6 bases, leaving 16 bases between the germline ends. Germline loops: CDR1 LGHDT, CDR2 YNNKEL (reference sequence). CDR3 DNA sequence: TGTGCCAGCAGCCAAAATCGGAGGTATGGGAATGGCTACACCTTC. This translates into CASSQNRRYGNGYTF.

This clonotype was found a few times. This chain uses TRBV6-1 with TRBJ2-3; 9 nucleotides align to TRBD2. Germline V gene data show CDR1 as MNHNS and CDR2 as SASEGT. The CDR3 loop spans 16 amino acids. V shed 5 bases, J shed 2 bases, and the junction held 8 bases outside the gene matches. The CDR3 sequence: CASSPLAGTYTDTQYF. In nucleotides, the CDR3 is TGTGCCAGCAGTCCCCTAGCGGGGACCTACACAGATACGCAGTATTTT.

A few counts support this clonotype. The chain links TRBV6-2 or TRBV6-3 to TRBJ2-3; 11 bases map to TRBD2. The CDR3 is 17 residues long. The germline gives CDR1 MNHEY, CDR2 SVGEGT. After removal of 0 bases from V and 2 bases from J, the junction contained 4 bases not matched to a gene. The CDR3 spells CASSYSTSGGLTDTQYF. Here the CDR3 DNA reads TGTGCCAGCAGTTACTCTACTAGCGGGGGCCTCACAGATACGCAGTATTTT.

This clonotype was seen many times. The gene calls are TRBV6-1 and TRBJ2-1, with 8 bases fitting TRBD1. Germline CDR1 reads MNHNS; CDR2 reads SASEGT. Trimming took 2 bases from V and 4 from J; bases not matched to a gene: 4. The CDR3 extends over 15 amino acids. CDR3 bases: TGTGCCAGCAGTGAATCGAGACAGGGGTACAATGAGCAGTTCTTC. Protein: CASSESRQGYNEQFF.

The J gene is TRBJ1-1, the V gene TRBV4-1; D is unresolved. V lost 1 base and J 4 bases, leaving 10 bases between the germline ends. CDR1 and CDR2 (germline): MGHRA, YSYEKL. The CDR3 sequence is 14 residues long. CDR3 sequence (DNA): TGCGCCAGCAGCCAAGCCGGGCGGGTCACTGAAGCTTTCTTT. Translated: CASSQAGRVTEAFF.

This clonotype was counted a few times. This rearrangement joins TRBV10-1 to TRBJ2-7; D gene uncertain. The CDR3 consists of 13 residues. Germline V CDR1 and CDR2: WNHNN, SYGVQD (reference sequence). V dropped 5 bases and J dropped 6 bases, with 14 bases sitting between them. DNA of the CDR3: TGCGCCAGCAGTATCTCACCTCGAGGCGAGCAGTACTTC. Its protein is CASSISPRGEQYF.

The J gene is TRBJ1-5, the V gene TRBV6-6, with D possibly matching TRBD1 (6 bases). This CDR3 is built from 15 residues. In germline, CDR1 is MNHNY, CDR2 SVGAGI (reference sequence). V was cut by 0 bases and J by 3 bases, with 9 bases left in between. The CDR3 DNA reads TGTGCCAGCAGTTACTCGGGGGGCTCCAATCAGCCCCAGCATTTT. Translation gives CASSYSGGSNQPQHF.

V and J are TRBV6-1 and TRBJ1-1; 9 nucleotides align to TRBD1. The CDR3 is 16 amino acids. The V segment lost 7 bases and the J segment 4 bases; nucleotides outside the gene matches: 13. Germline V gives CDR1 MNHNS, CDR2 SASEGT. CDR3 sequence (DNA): TGTGCCAGCACGGGGCCCACAGGGGGCGGGAGCACTGAAGCTTTCTTT. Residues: CASTGPTGGGSTEAFF.

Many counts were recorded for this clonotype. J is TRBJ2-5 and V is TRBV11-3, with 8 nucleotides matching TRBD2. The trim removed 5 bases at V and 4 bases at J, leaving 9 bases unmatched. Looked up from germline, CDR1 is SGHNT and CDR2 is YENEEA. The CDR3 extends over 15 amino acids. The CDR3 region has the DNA TGTGCCAGCAGCGGGCGGGCGGGGGGAGCAGAGACCCAGTACTTC. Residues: CASSGRAGGAETQYF.

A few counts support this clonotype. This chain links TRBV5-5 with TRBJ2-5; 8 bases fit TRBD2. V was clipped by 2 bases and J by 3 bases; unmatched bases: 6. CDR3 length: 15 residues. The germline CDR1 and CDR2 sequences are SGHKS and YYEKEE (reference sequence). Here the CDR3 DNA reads TGTGCCAGCAGCTTAGACTTCGGGGGGGAAGAGACCCAGTACTTC. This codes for CASSLDFGGEETQYF.

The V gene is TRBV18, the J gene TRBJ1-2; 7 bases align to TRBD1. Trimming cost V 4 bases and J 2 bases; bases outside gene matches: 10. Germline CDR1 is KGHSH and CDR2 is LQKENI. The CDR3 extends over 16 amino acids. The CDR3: CASSLVSGGINYGYTF. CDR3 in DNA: TGTGCCAGCTCACTAGTCTCAGGGGGGATCAACTATGGCTACACCTTC.

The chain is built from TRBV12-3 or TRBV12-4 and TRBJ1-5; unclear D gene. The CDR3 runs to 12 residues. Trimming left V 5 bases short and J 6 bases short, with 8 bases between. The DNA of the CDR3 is TGTGCCAGCAGTGACCAAATTCAGCCCCAGCATTTT. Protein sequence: CASSDQIQPQHF.

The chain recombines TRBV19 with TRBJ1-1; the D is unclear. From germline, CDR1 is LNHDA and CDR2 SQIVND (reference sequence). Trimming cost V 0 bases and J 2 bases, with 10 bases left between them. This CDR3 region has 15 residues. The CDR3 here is CASSIDLYRNTEAFF. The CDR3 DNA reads TGTGCCAGTAGTATAGATCTGTACAGAAACACTGAAGCTTTCTTT.

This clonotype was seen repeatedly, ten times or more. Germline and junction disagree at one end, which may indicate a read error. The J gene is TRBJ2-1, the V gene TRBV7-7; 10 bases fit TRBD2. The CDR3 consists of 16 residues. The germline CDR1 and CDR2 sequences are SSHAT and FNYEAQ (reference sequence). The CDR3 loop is CASSSGTSDSYNEQFF. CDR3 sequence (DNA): TGTGCTAGCAGCTCCGGGACTAGCGACTCCTACAATGAGCAGTTCTTC. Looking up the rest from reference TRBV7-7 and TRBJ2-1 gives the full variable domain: GAGVSQSPRYKVTKRGQDVTLRCDPISSHATLYWYQQALGQGPEFLTYFNYEAQPDKSGLPSDRFSAERPEGSISTLTIQRTEQRDSAMYRCASSSGTSDSYNEQFFGPGTRLTVL.

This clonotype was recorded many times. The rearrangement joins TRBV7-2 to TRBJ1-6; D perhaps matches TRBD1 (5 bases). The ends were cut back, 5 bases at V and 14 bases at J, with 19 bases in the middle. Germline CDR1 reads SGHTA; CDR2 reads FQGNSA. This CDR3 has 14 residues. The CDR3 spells CASSPYSSGRSLHF. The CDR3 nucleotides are TGTGCCAGCAGCCCCTACTCCTCGGGGCGATCCCTCCACTTT. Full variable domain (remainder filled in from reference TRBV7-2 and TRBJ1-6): GAGVSQSPSNKVTEKGKDVELRCDPISGHTALYWYRQSLGQGLEFLIYFQGNSAPDKSGLPSDRFSAERTGGSVSTLTIQRTQQEDSAVYLCASSPYSSGRSLHFGNGTRLTVT.